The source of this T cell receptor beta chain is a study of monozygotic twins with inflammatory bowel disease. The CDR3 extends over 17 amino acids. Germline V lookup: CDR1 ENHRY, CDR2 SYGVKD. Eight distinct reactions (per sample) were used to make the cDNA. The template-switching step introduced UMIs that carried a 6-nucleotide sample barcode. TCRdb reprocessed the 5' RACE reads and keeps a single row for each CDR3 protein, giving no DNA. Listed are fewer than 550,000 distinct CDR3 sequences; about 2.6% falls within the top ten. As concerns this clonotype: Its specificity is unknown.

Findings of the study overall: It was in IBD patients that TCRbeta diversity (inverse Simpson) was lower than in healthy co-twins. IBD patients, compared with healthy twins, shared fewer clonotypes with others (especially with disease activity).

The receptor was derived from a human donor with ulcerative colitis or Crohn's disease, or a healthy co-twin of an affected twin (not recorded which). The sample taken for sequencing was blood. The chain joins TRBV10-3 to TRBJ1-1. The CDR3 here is CAISELVSGPGWPEAFF.